This TCR beta chain was identified in a study of OX40 agonist ivuxolimab in advanced cancers. V shed 7 bases and J shed 0 bases, with 11 bases lying between them. The CDR3 consists of 14 residues. Germline CDR1 and CDR2: MNHNS and SASEGT. Assay: immunoSEQ multiplex PCR; the TCRdb copy retains only in-frame clones and omits some. The sample has more than 65,000 clones, 88% seen once. The receptor's source is an adult with an advanced solid tumor such as melanoma, head and neck, liver or kidney cancer. The gene calls are TRBV6-1 and TRBJ2-3, with a possible D match to TRBD1 (5 bases). The sequences come from CD4+ or CD8+ T cells sorted from blood, collected in a trial of the OX40 agonist ivuxolimab. The CDR3 loop reads CASMLTASTDTQYF. The CDR3 coding sequence is TGTGCCAGCATGCTGACAGCTAGCACAGATACGCAGTATTTT.